The 12 T cell receptor beta chains below were found in one sample sequenced in a study of shared clonotypes between healthy human individuals. Repertoires were generated with immunoSEQ multiplex PCR, while TCRdb's copy carries only in-frame clones and drops some. The sample lists around 2.3 million clones; more than 90% were seen once. The sequencing input was naive CD4+ T cells sorted from blood. Subset specified: CD45RA+ positively selected. These TCRs come from a man between 18 and 35 years old in good health.

V is TRBV7-5 and J is TRBJ2-7; the D call in the table, TRBD2, was not verified against the DNA. TRBV7-5 is designated a pseudogene. The CDR3 extends over 17 amino acids. The CDR3 nucleotides are TGTGCCAGAAGCGGGGGCCCGGACGGGACTAGCGGGAGTCCTCCGATTTTC. This encodes CARSGGPDGTSGSPPIF.

This chain links TRBV30 with TRBJ1-2; D gene uncertain. V was trimmed by 7 bases and J by 4 bases, leaving 10 bases between them. Germline loops: CDR1 GTSNPN, CDR2 SVGIG (reference sequence). CDR3 length: 11 residues. This CDR3 reads CALYRSYGYTF. Here the CDR3 DNA reads TGTGCCTTGTATAGGAGCTATGGCTACACCTTC.

CDR3 sequence (DNA): TGTGCCAGCAGTGATAACGGGAGAGGAGCTGGGGCCAACGTCCTGACTTTC. Translated: CASSDNGRGAGANVLTF. The chain recombines TRBV6-1 with TRBJ2-6; possible D gene TRBD2, 6 bases. Trimming took off 3 bases at V and 2 bases at J, with 14 bases between the two ends. This CDR3 comprises 17 residues. Germline CDR1 reads MNHNS; CDR2 reads SASEGT.

The count of this clone is one. The V and J genes are TRBV27 and TRBJ1-1, with D possibly TRBD1 on 5 matching bases. V was cut by 4 bases and J by 1 base, with 10 bases left in between. From germline, CDR1 is MNHEY and CDR2 SMNVEV (reference sequence). This CDR3 contains 14 residues. The CDR3 DNA is TGTGCCAGCAGTTCCCTACAGGCGAACACTGAAGCTTTCTTT. This gives the protein CASSSLQANTEAFF.

The chain employs TRBV7-2 and TRBJ2-1, with D perhaps TRBD2 (6 bases). The V and J ends lost 5 bases and 6 bases respectively, with 17 bases between them. Germline CDR1 and CDR2: SGHTA and FQGNSA. This CDR3 has 15 residues. The CDR3 DNA is TGTGCCAGCAGCCCTCGCGGAGGGCCTGGCAATGAGCAGTTCTTC. Protein product: CASSPRGGPGNEQFF.

The gene calls are TRBV18 and TRBJ2-7, with TRBD2 as a possible D gene (6 bases). The CDR3 sequence is 13 residues long. Per the germline V gene, CDR1 is KGHSH and CDR2 is LQKENI. V dropped 5 bases and J dropped 6 bases, with 14 bases sitting between them. The CDR3, as DNA: TGTGCCAGCTCAACGTATACGGAGGGCGAGCAGTACTTC. Its translation: CASSTYTEGEQYF.

There are a few counts of this clone. The chain combines TRBV5-1 with TRBJ1-6; D is possibly TRBD1 (6 bases). From germline, CDR1 is SGHRS and CDR2 YFSETQ. CDR3 length: 14 amino acids. The ends were cut back, 1 base at V and 9 bases at J, with 11 bases in the middle. CDR3 sequence (DNA): TGCGCCAGCAGCTTGAGGGGGGAAGGTTCACCCCTCCACTTT. This encodes CASSLRGEGSPLHF.

The V gene is TRBV6-5, the J gene TRBJ2-5, with TRBD2 matching over 12 bases. Unmatched junction bases numbered 3, after V lost 2 bases and J lost 2 bases. The CDR3 extends over 16 amino acids. The germline gives CDR1 MNHEY, CDR2 SVGAGI. The CDR3 loop is CASSYQGLAGQETQYF. CDR3 DNA: TGTGCCAGCAGTTACCAAGGACTAGCGGGACAAGAGACCCAGTACTTC.

The rearrangement uses TRBV28 and TRBJ2-3; D may be TRBD1 (6 bases). CDR1 and CDR2 from the germline V gene are MDHEN and SYDVKM. CDR3 length: 11 residues. V was clipped by 8 bases and J by 10 bases, with 13 bases between them. The CDR3 nucleotides read TGTGCCAGCGTAAGCAGGGGTGCGCAGTATTTT. It yields the protein CASVSRGAQYF. The variable domain in full, completed from reference TRBV28 and TRBJ2-3, reads DVKVTQSSRYLVKRTGEKVFLECVQDMDHENMFWYRQDPGLGLRLIYFSYDVKMKEKGDIPEGYSVSREKKERFSLILESASTNQTSMYLCASVSRGAQYFGPGTRLTVL.

The CDR3 loop is CASSLSSGLLSSYEQYF. The CDR3, as DNA: TGTGCCAGCTCTCTATCCTCGGGACTCCTGAGCTCCTACGAGCAGTACTTC. The chain combines TRBV18 with TRBJ2-7; D is perhaps TRBD2 (6 bases). The CDR3 extends over 17 amino acids. Germline V lookup: CDR1 KGHSH, CDR2 LQKENI. Trimming stripped 6 bases from V and 0 bases from J, with 21 bases between.

CDR3 bases: TGCGCCAGCAGCCAAGAAGAAAATTCACCCCTCCACTTT. It specifies CASSQEENSPLHF. The V gene is TRBV4-3, the J gene TRBJ1-6; D remains ambiguous. Looked up from germline, CDR1 is LGHNA and CDR2 is YSLEER. Trimming took 0 bases from V and 7 from J, leaving 4 bases between them. The CDR3 runs to 13 residues.

Regarding this clone: The sample contains more than one DNA sequence encoding this CDR3. This chain links TRBV5-1 with TRBJ2-7; D not certain. The CDR3 contains 12 residues. The germline CDR1 and CDR2 sequences are SGHRS and YFSETQ. V was cut by 1 base and J by 2 bases, with 4 bases left in between. CDR3 sequence: CASSLSTYEQYF. CDR3 DNA sequence: TGCGCCAGCAGCTTGAGTACCTACGAGCAGTACTTC.